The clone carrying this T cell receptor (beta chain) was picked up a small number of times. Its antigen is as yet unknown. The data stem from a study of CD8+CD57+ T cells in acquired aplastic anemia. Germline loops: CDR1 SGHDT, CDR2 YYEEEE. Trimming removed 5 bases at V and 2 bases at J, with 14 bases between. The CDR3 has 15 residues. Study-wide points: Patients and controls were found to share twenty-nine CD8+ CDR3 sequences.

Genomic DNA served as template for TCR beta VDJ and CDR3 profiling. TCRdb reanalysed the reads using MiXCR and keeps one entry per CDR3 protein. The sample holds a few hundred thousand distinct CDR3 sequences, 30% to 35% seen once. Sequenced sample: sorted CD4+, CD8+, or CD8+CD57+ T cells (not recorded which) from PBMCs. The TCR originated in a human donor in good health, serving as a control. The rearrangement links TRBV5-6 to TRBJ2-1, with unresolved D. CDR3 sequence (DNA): TGTGCCAGCAGACCATCTGTTAGCCCCTACAATGAGCAGTTCTTC. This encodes CASRPSVSPYNEQFF. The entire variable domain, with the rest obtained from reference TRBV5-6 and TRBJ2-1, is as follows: DAGVTQSPTHLIKTRGQQVTLRCSPKSGHDTVSWYQQALGQGPQFIFQYYEEEERQRGNFPDRFSGHQFPNYSSELNVNALLLGDSALYLCASRPSVSPYNEQFFGPGTRLTVL.